One and the same sample provided the 5 T cell receptor beta chains below, sequenced in a study of T cells after yellow fever vaccination. MiXCR was run by TCRdb on the 5' RACE reads, yielding one entry per CDR3 protein. The table lists roughly 520,000 distinct CDR3 sequences, just over 20% of them singletons, with roughly a sixth in the top ten. The starting material was PBMCs, obtained 21 days after the first yellow fever vaccination. The receptors originated from a man in his late teens or twenties who received the YFV17D yellow fever vaccine.

This clonotype turned up a few times. CDR3 sequence (DNA): TGCAGTGCTAGAGAGTTTGAGGGGGGCAAGCCCCAGCATTTT. It codes for CSAREFEGGKPQHF. The chain joins TRBV20-1 to TRBJ1-5, with a possible D match to TRBD1 (6 bases). Per germline, CDR1 DFQATT and CDR2 SNEGSKA (reference sequence). V was clipped by 0 bases and J by 8 bases, with 14 bases between them. This CDR3 region has 14 residues.

The gene calls are TRBV7-9 and TRBJ1-1, with unresolved D. This CDR3 has 15 amino acids. V was pared by 5 bases and J by 1 base, with 14 bases between. Germline CDR1 is SEHNR and CDR2 is FQNEAQ (reference sequence). CDR3 in DNA: TGTGCCAGCAGCCCGTACGGGGTAAGGAACACTGAAGCTTTCTTT. It codes for CASSPYGVRNTEAFF. Full variable domain (rest looked up from reference TRBV7-9 and TRBJ1-1): DTGVSQNPRHKITKRGQNVTFRCDPISEHNRLYWYRQTLGQGPEFLTYFQNEAQLEKSRLLSDRFSAERPKGSFSTLEIQRTEQGDSAMYLCASSPYGVRNTEAFFGQGTRLTVV.

Ten or more counts support this clonotype. This chain uses TRBV12-3 or TRBV12-4 with TRBJ2-3; D is unresolved. This CDR3 has 13 residues. V was clipped by 5 bases and J by 4 bases, with 10 bases between them. CDR3 amino acids: CASSVLLADTQYF. CDR3 nucleotide sequence: TGTGCCAGCAGTGTCCTTCTCGCAGATACGCAGTATTTT.

The chain has TRBV7-9 and TRBJ2-7, with D uncertain. Germline CDR1 reads SEHNR; CDR2 reads FQNEAQ (reference sequence). V was clipped by 6 bases and J by 3 bases, with 6 bases between them. This CDR3 is 11 amino acids long. CDR3 bases: TGTGCCAGCAGTTCTAACTACGAGCAGTACGTC. Protein: CASSSNYEQYV.

The chain recombines TRBV6-5 with TRBJ2-7; D is ambiguous. The germline gives CDR1 MNHEY, CDR2 SVGAGI. Between the trimmed V and J ends, which lost 6 bases and 12 bases, there was a span of 18 bases. This CDR3 is built from 12 residues. This chain's CDR3 is CASSLWTERAYV. Written as DNA, the CDR3 is TGTGCCAGCAGCCTTTGGACGGAAAGAGCGTACGTC.